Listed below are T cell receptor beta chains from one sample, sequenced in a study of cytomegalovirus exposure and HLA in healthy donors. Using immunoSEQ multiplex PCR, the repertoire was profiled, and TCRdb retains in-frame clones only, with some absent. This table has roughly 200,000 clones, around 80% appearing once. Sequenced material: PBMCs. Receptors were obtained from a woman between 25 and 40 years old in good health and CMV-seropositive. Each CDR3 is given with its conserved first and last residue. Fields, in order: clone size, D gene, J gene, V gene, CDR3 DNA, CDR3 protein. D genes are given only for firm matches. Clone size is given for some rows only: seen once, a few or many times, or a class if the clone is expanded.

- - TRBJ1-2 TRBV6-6 TGTGCCAGCAGTATCCCTGAGGGACACCTCTATGGCTACACCTTC CASSIPEGHLYGYTF
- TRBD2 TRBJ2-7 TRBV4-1 TGCGCCAGCAGCCCTTGGACTAGCGGGGGGCGCAGCTCCTACGAGCAGTACTTC CASSPWTSGGRSSYEQYF
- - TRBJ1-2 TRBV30 TGTGCCTGGAGTAGAGGCTCCTATGGCTACACCTTC CAWSRGSYGYTF
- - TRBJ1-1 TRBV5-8 TGTGCCAGCAGCCCCGGGGAACGGAATGGTTTCTTT CASSPGERNGFF
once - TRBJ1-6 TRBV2 TGTGCCAGCAGTGACCCTGGCAGTCCCTCCTCCTATAATTCACCCCTCCACTTT CASSDPGSPSSYNSPLHF
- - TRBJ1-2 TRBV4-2 TGTGCCAGCAGCCAAGACGACACTTGGCAGGGAAACTATGGCTACACCTTC CASSQDDTWQGNYGYTF
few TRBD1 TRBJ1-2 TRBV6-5 TGTGCCAGCAGCCTGACAGGGGCTTCTAACTATGGCTACACCTTC CASSLTGASNYGYTF
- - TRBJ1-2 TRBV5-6 TGTGCCAGCAGTTTCTCTAGTTCTAACTATGGCTACACCTTC CASSFSSSNYGYTF
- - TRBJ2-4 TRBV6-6 TGTGCCAGCAGTACAGGGTTTGCCAAAAACATTCAGTACTTC CASSTGFAKNIQYF
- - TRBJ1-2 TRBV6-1 TGTGCCAGCAGTGTGCCGGGTCTCACAAGAGGCTACACCTTC CASSVPGLTRGYTF
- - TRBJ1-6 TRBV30 TGTGCCTGGAGATTTCAGGGCCGCGATAATTCACCCCTCCACTTT CAWRFQGRDNSPLHF
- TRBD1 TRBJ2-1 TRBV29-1 TGCAGCGTTGAAGATATCGACAGGGACAGTGAGCAGTTCTTC CSVEDIDRDSEQFF
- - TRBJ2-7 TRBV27 TGTGCCAGCAGTTTATATATGGCGGGGGAGCAGTACTTC CASSLYMAGEQYF
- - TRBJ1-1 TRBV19 TGTGCCACCCGAGGGGGAAGGAACACTGAAGCTTTCTTT CATRGGRNTEAFF
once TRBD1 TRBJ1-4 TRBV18 TGTGCCAGCTCACCCGGGACAGGGGAGGAAAAACTGTTTTTT CASSPGTGEEKLFF
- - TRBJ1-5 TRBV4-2 TGTGCCAGCAGCCAAGATGGAGTTCATAGCAATCAGCCCCAGCATTTT CASSQDGVHSNQPQHF
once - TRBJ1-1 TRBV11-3 TGTGCCAGCAGGCTGACTATGAACACTGAAGCTTTCTTT CASRLTMNTEAFF
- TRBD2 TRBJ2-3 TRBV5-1 TGCGCCAGCAGCCGTCGACTAGCCCCAGATACGCAGTATTTT CASSRRLAPDTQYF
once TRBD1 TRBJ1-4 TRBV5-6 TGTGCCAGCAGCTTGAGGACAGGGTCTAATGAAAAACTGTTTTTT CASSLRTGSNEKLFF
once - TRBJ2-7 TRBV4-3 TGCGCCAGCAGCCAAGAAGAGATGAGCTCCTACGAGCAGTACTTC CASSQEEMSSYEQYF
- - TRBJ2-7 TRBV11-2 TGTGCCAGCAAAACGACTAGCTACGAGCAGTACTTC CASKTTSYEQYF
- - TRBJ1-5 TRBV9 TGTGCCAGCAGCGCATCGAGCCGGGTGAATCAGCCCCAGCATTTT CASSASSRVNQPQHF
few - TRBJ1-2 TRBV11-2 TGTGCCAGCAGCTTAAATGACAGAGGTGGCTACACCTTC CASSLNDRGGYTF
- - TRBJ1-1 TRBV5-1 TGCGCCAGCAGTTTGGGACAAACTGAAGCTTTCTTT CASSLGQTEAFF
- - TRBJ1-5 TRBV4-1 TGCGCCAGCAGCCAAGTGGGACTCAATCAGCCCCAGCATTTT CASSQVGLNQPQHF
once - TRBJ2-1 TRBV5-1 TGCGCCAGCAGCGGCTTGACAGTTAACAATGAGCAGTTCTTC CASSGLTVNNEQFF
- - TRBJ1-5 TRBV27 TGTGCCAGCAGAAGGACAGAGAATCAGCCCCAGCATTTT CASRRTENQPQHF
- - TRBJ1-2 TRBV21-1 TGTGCCAGCAGCGACAGGCGCCAGGGAGGCTACACCTTC CASSDRRQGGYTF
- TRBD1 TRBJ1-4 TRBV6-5 TGTGCCAGCAGCCCCAGGGGGGAAAAACTGTTTTTT CASSPRGEKLFF
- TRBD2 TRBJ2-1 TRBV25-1 TGTGCCAGCAGTGAATCTAGCGGGGGGACCGTACACTACAATGAGCAGTTCTTC CASSESSGGTVHYNEQFF
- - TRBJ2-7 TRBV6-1 TGTGCCAGCCACGGCGGGCTGTCGGCCTACGAGCGGTACTTC CASHGGLSAYERYF
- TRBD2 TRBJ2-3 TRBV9 TGTGCCAGCAGCTACGGACTAGCGGGGGGAGATACGCAGTATTTT CASSYGLAGGDTQYF
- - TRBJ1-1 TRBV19 TGTGCCAGTAGTATAACAGCCTATAGGGGGGGCACTGAAGCTTTCTTT CASSITAYRGGTEAFF
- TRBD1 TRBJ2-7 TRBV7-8 TGTGCCAGCAGCTCCGGACAGGGGAAGGACGAGCAGTACTTC CASSSGQGKDEQYF
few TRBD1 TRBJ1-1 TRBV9 TGTGCCAGCAGCGCACAGGGGAGGACTGAAGCTTTCTTT CASSAQGRTEAFF
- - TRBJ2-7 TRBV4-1 TGCGCCAGCAGCCCCCGACAGGCAGACTACGAGCAGTACTTC CASSPRQADYEQYF
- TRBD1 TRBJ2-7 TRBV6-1 TGTGCCATAAGCCGGGACAGGGGGAGAGGCTACGAGCAGTACTTC CAISRDRGRGYEQYF